Following are 25 T cell receptor beta chains from one sample sequenced in a study of T cells in localized non-small cell lung cancer. Produced via immunoSEQ multiplex PCR; TCRdb's table is partial and in-frame only. The sample yields hundreds of clones, 20% to 25% seen once. This specimen consisted of normal lung tissue next to the tumor, obtained before any cancer treatment. The receptors shown here come from a male donor older than 55 with stage I lung adenocarcinoma.

The V and J genes are TRBV11-3 and TRBJ2-3; 11 positions agree with TRBD1. From germline, CDR1 is SGHNT and CDR2 YENEEA. The CDR3 runs 15 residues. Unmatched junction bases numbered 8, after V lost 5 bases and J lost 7 bases. CDR3 sequence (DNA): TGTGCCAGCAGCCCCGGGACAGGGGGATTGAATACGCAGTATTTT. This codes for CASSPGTGGLNTQYF.

This chain uses TRBV9 with TRBJ1-5, with a possible D match to TRBD1 (6 bases). V lost 0 bases and J lost 6, with 13 bases in between. Germline CDR1 and CDR2: SGDLS and YYNGEE. CDR3 length: 15 residues. The DNA of the CDR3 is TGTGCCAGCAGCGTAGACGGGGGGCTTGGTCAGCCCCAGCATTTT. This codes for CASSVDGGLGQPQHF.

This clone counts as medium-sized. Here the CDR3 reads CASSLGSRGRKDTQYF. The CDR3 DNA reads TGCGCCAGCAGCCTTGGGAGCAGGGGGCGAAAAGATACGCAGTATTTT. The rearrangement joins TRBV4-1 to TRBJ2-3; 8 bases are a match to TRBD1. With 4 bases clipped from V and 5 bases from J, the junction kept 11 bases outside the gene matches. CDR1 and CDR2 (germline): MGHRA, YSYEKL. The CDR3 sequence is 16 residues long.

This clone is medium-sized in the sample. The J gene is TRBJ2-3, the V gene TRBV7-5; the table gives TRBD2 as D, unverified against the DNA. TRBV7-5 is a pseudogene. The CDR3 is 16 residues long. The CDR3 DNA follows: TGTGCCAGCAGCTTATTAGCGGGGGGGGACACAGATACGCAGTATTTT. Residues: CASSLLAGGDTDTQYF.

This clone has a handful of counts. The chain has TRBV10-2 and TRBJ1-6; TRBD1 might be the D (5 bases). Germline CDR1 WSHSY, CDR2 SAAADI. This CDR3 has 16 residues. V lost 7 bases and J 4 bases, leaving 17 bases between the germline ends. DNA of the CDR3: TGCGCCAGCATGTATGACCTGACAGAGTATAATTCACCCCTCCACTTT. Protein: CASMYDLTEYNSPLHF.

This clone has just a few counts. The chain is built from TRBV6-8 and TRBJ1-1, with 8 positions matching TRBD1. The CDR3 has 14 residues. V shed 7 bases and J 1 base; nucleotides not matched to a gene: 5. Germline CDR1 reads MNHGY; CDR2 reads SAAAGT. The CDR3 protein is CASTLQGGNTEAFF. The CDR3, as DNA: TGTGCCAGCACCTTACAGGGGGGGAACACTGAAGCTTTCTTT.

The chain has TRBV5-1 and TRBJ1-1, with a tentative D call TRBD1 (6 bases). The CDR3 loop spans 16 amino acids. The V and J ends lost 0 bases and 3 bases respectively, with 15 bases between them. The germline gives CDR1 SGHRS, CDR2 YFSETQ. The CDR3 here is CASSLAGGRGYTEAFF. The DNA of the CDR3 is TGCGCCAGCAGCTTGGCGGGGGGCAGGGGTTACACTGAAGCTTTCTTT.

V is TRBV6-4 and J is TRBJ2-7; tentatively, D is TRBD1 or TRBD2 (5 bases each). Per the germline V gene, CDR1 is MRHNA and CDR2 is SNTAGT. V lost 7 bases, J lost 0 bases, and 13 bases lay in between. The CDR3 is 14 amino acids. CDR3 nucleotides: TGTGCCAGCACTAACCCGGGGCGCTCCTACGAGCAGTACGTC. This codes for CASTNPGRSYEQYV.

The chain is built from TRBV19 and TRBJ1-2; D uncertain. CDR3 size: 15 residues. Germline V CDR1 and CDR2: LNHDA, SQIVND (reference sequence). Trimming took 2 bases from V and 0 from J, leaving 10 bases between them. CDR3 in DNA: TGTGCCAGTAGTATAACGGGCGCTACTAACTATGGCTACACCTTC. Residues: CASSITGATNYGYTF.

The J gene is TRBJ1-1, the V gene TRBV11-3, with 7 bases lining up with TRBD1. This CDR3 spans 14 amino acids. The V and J ends lost 4 bases and 6 bases, in that order; junction bases with no gene match: 8. Looked up from germline, CDR1 is SGHNT and CDR2 is YENEEA. DNA of the CDR3: TGTGCCAGCAGCTCCCACCAGGGGGTCGCTGAAGCTTTCTTT. Translating it yields CASSSHQGVAEAFF.

The chain links TRBV11-3 to TRBJ2-7, with TRBD1 as a possible D gene (6 bases). The germline CDR1 and CDR2 sequences are SGHNT and YENEEA. The ends were cut back, 5 bases at V and 2 bases at J, with 13 bases in the middle. The CDR3 runs 14 residues. CDR3 bases: TGTGCCAGCAGCCGTCAGACAGGTCCCTACGAGCAGTACTTC. This translates into CASSRQTGPYEQYF.

The chain uses TRBV9 and TRBJ1-2; 10 nucleotides agree with TRBD1. Germline V gene data show CDR1 as SGDLS and CDR2 as YYNGEE. The CDR3 consists of 15 residues. With V trimmed by 4 bases and J by 4 bases, 7 bases remained unmatched. The CDR3 region is CASSPLGQGSYGYTF. The DNA for the CDR3 is TGTGCCAGCAGCCCGTTGGGACAGGGGAGCTATGGCTACACCTTC.

This clone appeared a few times. The CDR3 DNA is TGTGCCAGTAGAGGGACATCATCGCCCAATCAGCCCCAGCATTTT. The encoded protein is CASRGTSSPNQPQHF. The chain uses TRBV19 and TRBJ1-5, with D maybe TRBD1 (6 bases). Trimming stripped 6 bases from V and 3 bases from J, with 15 bases between. The germline CDR1 and CDR2 sequences are LNHDA and SQIVND (reference sequence). This CDR3 is 15 amino acids long. The complete variable domain, with remaining parts taken from reference TRBV19 and TRBJ1-5, reads DGGITQSPKYLFRKEGQNVTLSCEQNLNHDAMYWYRQDPGQGLRLIYYSQIVNDFQKGDIAEGYSVSREKKESFPLTVTSAQKNPTAFYLCASRGTSSPNQPQHFGDGTRLSIL.

The sample holds a few counts of this clone. This chain's CDR3 is CASSEEGGPQYF. The CDR3 DNA sequence: TGTGCCAGCAGCGAGGAGGGGGGGCCCCAGTACTTC. This rearrangement joins TRBV9 to TRBJ2-5; weak D call: TRBD2 (7 bases). V dropped 3 bases and J dropped 9 bases, with 12 bases sitting between them. This CDR3 is 12 amino acids long. Germline V gene sequence: CDR1 SGDLS, CDR2 YYNGEE.

This clone came up a few times. V gene TRBV15 combines with J gene TRBJ2-7, with a tentative D call TRBD2 (5 bases). Trimming took 6 bases from V and 1 from J, leaving 13 bases between them. The germline gives CDR1 LNHNV, CDR2 YYDKDF (reference sequence). The CDR3 totals 14 residues. CDR3 sequence (DNA): TGTGCCACCAGAGAGAGGGATGAATCCTACGAGCAGTACTTC. Translation gives CATRERDESYEQYF.

This clone was picked up a small number of times. This chain links TRBV9 with TRBJ2-1; D unresolved. The V and J ends lost 5 bases and 3 bases respectively, with 15 bases between them. The CDR3 loop spans 15 amino acids. Per germline, CDR1 SGDLS and CDR2 YYNGEE. CDR3 sequence: CASSGLDGIYNEQFF. CDR3 sequence (DNA): TGTGCCAGCAGTGGGCTAGATGGAATCTACAATGAGCAGTTCTTC.

This clone was counted a few times. The rearrangement uses TRBV30 and TRBJ2-1, with D hard to call. This CDR3 has 15 residues. CDR1 is GTSNPN and CDR2 is SVGIG in the germline V gene (reference sequence). V lost 0 bases and J 0 bases, leaving 9 bases between the germline ends. The CDR3 is CAWSVEASSYNEQFF. The CDR3, as DNA: TGTGCCTGGAGTGTTGAAGCGAGCTCCTACAATGAGCAGTTCTTC.

In this sample, this clone turned up a few times. The J gene is TRBJ1-1, the V gene TRBV6-7; possibly TRBD1 for D (5 bases). TRBV6-7 is classed as an ORF, of uncertain function. The CDR3 is 11 residues long. V was shortened by 11 bases and J by 0 bases, with 7 bases between the two germline ends. The CDR3 coding sequence is TGTGCCGGGGGAGTGAACACTGAAGCTTTCTTT. It encodes CAGGVNTEAFF.

This clone is termed large. The junction shows a germline mismatch at one end, possibly a read error. In nucleotides, the CDR3 is TGTGCCATCAGTGGGAGCGGGAGAGCTAACTATGGCTACACCTTC. Protein: CAISGSGRANYGYTF. The chain uses TRBV6-8 and TRBJ1-2; no clear D. The CDR3 consists of 15 residues. Germline V gives CDR1 MNHGY, CDR2 SAAAGT.

The genes are TRBV18 and TRBJ2-3; D remains ambiguous. This CDR3 comprises 12 residues. V dropped 6 bases and J dropped 2 bases, with 6 bases sitting between them. The germline gives CDR1 KGHSH, CDR2 LQKENI. CDR3 sequence (DNA): TGTGCCAGCTCGCCCTCCACAGATACGCAGTATTTT. Its translation: CASSPSTDTQYF. Variable domain in full (rest from reference TRBV18 and TRBJ2-3): NAGVMQNPRHLVRRRGQEARLRCSPMKGHSHVYWYRQLPEEGLKFMVYLQKENIIDESGMPKERFSAEFPKEGPSILRIQQVVRGDSAAYFCASSPSTDTQYFGPGTRLTVL.

The chain has TRBV11-3 and TRBJ2-1; D may be TRBD1 (7 bases). The germline CDR1 and CDR2 sequences are SGHNT and YENEEA. The CDR3 sequence is 16 residues long. Trimming removed 5 bases at V and 6 bases at J, with 20 bases between. DNA for the CDR3: TGTGCCAGCAGCGTTGCGGGGACAGAGATTCCCAATGAGCAGTTCTTC. Translating gives CASSVAGTEIPNEQFF.

This clone ranks as large. The V and J genes are TRBV23-1 and TRBJ2-1; a weak D match, TRBD2 (6 bases). TRBV23-1 is classed as an ORF, of uncertain function. V was trimmed by 11 bases and J by 0 bases, leaving 14 bases between them. The CDR3 totals 14 residues. The CDR3 protein is CARPRGPSYNEQFF. CDR3 nucleotides: TGCGCCCGCCCGCGGGGCCCCTCCTACAATGAGCAGTTCTTC.

This clone was counted only a few times. J is TRBJ1-3 and V is TRBV7-2; D is unresolved. Trimming cost V 0 bases and J 0 bases, with 24 bases left between them. Germline V gives CDR1 SGHTA, CDR2 FQGNSA. The CDR3 length is 21 residues. The CDR3 reads CASSLALGVVGIPSSGNTIYF. Written as DNA, the CDR3 is TGTGCCAGCAGCTTAGCGCTTGGGGTGGTGGGCATCCCGAGCTCTGGAAACACCATATATTTT. Filled out from reference TRBV7-2 and TRBJ1-3, the complete variable domain reads GAGVSQSPSNKVTEKGKDVELRCDPISGHTALYWYRQSLGQGLEFLIYFQGNSAPDKSGLPSDRFSAERTGGSVSTLTIQRTQQEDSAVYLCASSLALGVVGIPSSGNTIYFGEGSWLTVV.

This clone was picked up a small number of times. V usage is TRBV11-3 and J usage is TRBJ1-2; 7 bases match TRBD1. With 3 bases clipped from V and 4 bases from J, the junction kept 8 bases outside the gene matches. From germline, CDR1 is SGHNT and CDR2 YENEEA. The CDR3 covers 15 residues. This chain's CDR3 is CASSFNLQGSYGYTF. The CDR3 nucleotides read TGTGCCAGCAGCTTTAATCTACAGGGGAGCTATGGCTACACCTTC.

This clone has just a few counts. This chain connects TRBV23-1 to TRBJ2-3, with D unclear. TRBV23-1 is placed among ORFs of uncertain function. V lost 6 bases to trimming and J lost 6 bases, with 22 bases between them. The CDR3 length is 16 residues. For the CDR3, the DNA is TGCGCCAGCAGCCAAGATGAACTACCACTTCGGGATACGCAGTATTTT. The encoded protein is CASSQDELPLRDTQYF.